A selection of T cell receptor beta chains follows, all from one sample in a study of blood T cell repertoires in COVID-19. The protocol was immunoSEQ multiplex PCR, while the TCRdb copy is restricted to in-frame clones and leaves out a portion. The table shows around 230,000 clones, with roughly 89% occurring only once. Sequencing was performed on PBMCs or T cells enriched from blood (not recorded which). Receptors originate from a woman in her 40s with acute COVID-19. CDR3s include the opening cysteine and the closing phenylalanine or tryptophan. The D gene is left open where the match is weak. Only part of the rows carry a size: once, few, many, or a class if the clone is expanded.

J gene,V gene,D gene,clone size,CDR3 DNA,CDR3 protein
TRBJ1-1,TRBV29-1,NA,once,TGCAGAATTGCGGGGGTTGGCGCTGAAGCTTTCTTT,CRIAGVGAEAFF
TRBJ2-1,TRBV7-8,NA,NA,TGTGCCAGCAGCTTAGCACGTAGCTCCTACAATGAGCAGTTCTTC,CASSLARSSYNEQFF
TRBJ1-2,TRBV14,NA,NA,TGTGCCAGCAGCCAAAGCGGAGGAGGCTACACCTTC,CASSQSGGGYTF
TRBJ2-5,TRBV29-1,NA,NA,TGCAGCGTTGAAGCCCGGGACTTCTCCGTGGAGACCCAGTACTTC,CSVEARDFSVETQYF
TRBJ1-1,TRBV18,NA,NA,TGTGCCAGCTCACCACCGGGGGGGCTCATGAACACTGAAGCTTTCTTT,CASSPPGGLMNTEAFF
TRBJ2-3,TRBV6-7,TRBD2,NA,TGTGCCAGCACCCCGACTAGCGGGAAAACAGATACGCAGTATTTT,CASTPTSGKTDTQYF
TRBJ1-2,TRBV16,TRBD1,NA,TGTGCCAGCAGTCCAATCAGGGGGGCTTCACTCCATGGCTACACCTTC,CASSPIRGASLHGYTF
TRBJ2-1,TRBV13,NA,NA,TGTGCCAGCAGGCAGCCGGGGGTCTACAATGAGCAGTTCTTC,CASRQPGVYNEQFF
TRBJ2-2,TRBV5-4,TRBD1,NA,TGTGCCAGCAGCCCGGGACAGTTTCTAGCACAGAACACCGGGGAGCTGTTTTTT,CASSPGQFLAQNTGELFF
TRBJ2-7,TRBV11-2,TRBD2,NA,TGTGCCAGCAGCTTTGGCCCTCGCGGGGGTGCCTACGAGCAGTACTTC,CASSFGPRGGAYEQYF
TRBJ2-7,TRBV5-6,TRBD2,NA,TGTGCCAGCAGCTTGGGACTAGCGGGGGGGCCAAGTCACGAGCAGTACTTC,CASSLGLAGGPSHEQYF
TRBJ2-7,TRBV6-2/TRBV6-3,TRBD1,NA,TGTGCCAGCAGTTACGGTGGACAGGGTACCTACGAGCAGTACTTC,CASSYGGQGTYEQYF
TRBJ1-3,TRBV4-1,NA,NA,TGCGCCAGCAGCTACGGAGGGGAGGTAGTAAACACCATATATTTT,CASSYGGEVVNTIYF
TRBJ2-1,TRBV19,TRBD1,NA,TGTGCCAGTAGTATATCAGGGGGCAATGAGCAGTTCTTC,CASSISGGNEQFF
TRBJ1-2,TRBV5-1,TRBD1,NA,TGCGCCAGCAGCTTGGCGGGGACAGCCACCACCTTCGGCTATGGCTACACCTTC,CASSLAGTATTFGYGYTF
TRBJ2-5,TRBV18,TRBD1,NA,TGTGCCAGCTCACCACGGACAGGGGAGACCCAGTACTTC,CASSPRTGETQYF
TRBJ1-5,TRBV9,NA,NA,TGTGCCAGCAGCGGGGGACTAGGCAATCAGCCCCAGCATTTT,CASSGGLGNQPQHF
TRBJ2-6,TRBV18,NA,NA,TGTGCCAGCTCGGCGGGTAGGGCTGGGGCCAACGTCCTGACTTTC,CASSAGRAGANVLTF
TRBJ1-1,TRBV7-8,TRBD1,NA,TGTGCCAGCAGCTTCCGAACTATGGGACAGGGTCCTGCCAGGTTTGACACTGAAGCTTTCTTT,CASSFRTMGQGPARFDTEAFF
TRBJ2-7,TRBV13,NA,once,TGTGCCAGCAGGTCCACAGGGAACGAGCAGTACTTC,CASRSTGNEQYF
TRBJ1-4,TRBV7-2,TRBD1,NA,TGTGCCAGCAGCTCGAGGGGACAGGGAGAATTTGAAAAACTGTTTTTT,CASSSRGQGEFEKLFF
TRBJ2-5,TRBV4-1,TRBD2,NA,TGCGCCAGCAGCCAAGACGGGGGGGGAGAGACCCAGTACTTC,CASSQDGGGETQYF
TRBJ1-6,TRBV23-1,TRBD1,NA,TGCGCCAGCAGTCAATCTGGGACAGGGGACTATAATTCACCCCTCCACTTT,CASSQSGTGDYNSPLHF
TRBJ1-2,TRBV24-1,NA,NA,TGTGCCACCAGTGATGGCCAGAACTATGGCTACACCTTC,CATSDGQNYGYTF
TRBJ2-2,TRBV7-6,TRBD1,NA,TGTGCCAGCAGCTTAGCGGGACAGGGGGCAACCGGGGAGCTGTTTTTT,CASSLAGQGATGELFF
TRBJ1-3,TRBV7-9,NA,NA,TGTGCCAGCAGCTTAGCGAATGAGGGCTCTGGAAACACCATATATTTT,CASSLANEGSGNTIYF
TRBJ1-2,TRBV5-4,TRBD1,NA,TGTGCCAGCAGCTTGGGGACGAAGGGACAGGGAAGCTATGGCTACACCTTC,CASSLGTKGQGSYGYTF
TRBJ1-2,TRBV5-1,NA,NA,TGCGCCAGCAGTTATAATGGGGCCAGCAACTATGGCTACACCTTC,CASSYNGASNYGYTF
TRBJ2-2,TRBV7-3,NA,NA,TGTGCCAGCAGCTTAACTCCACAGCTCACCGGGGAGCTGTTTTTT,CASSLTPQLTGELFF
TRBJ1-4,TRBV5-1,TRBD1,NA,TGCGCCACCAAACCGGGACAGGGGCCTAATGAAAAACTGTTTTTT,CATKPGQGPNEKLFF
TRBJ2-3,TRBV7-9,TRBD2,NA,TGTGCCAGCAGCGTCGGGGGGGGGACAGATACGCAGTATTTT,CASSVGGGTDTQYF
TRBJ1-6,TRBV6-2/TRBV6-3,TRBD1,NA,TGTGCCAGCAGTGACAGGGAACGGAATTCACCCCTCCACTTT,CASSDRERNSPLHF
TRBJ2-1,TRBV19,TRBD2,once,TGTGCCAGTAGAACTAGCGGGGGGGCCTACAATGAGCAGTTCTTC,CASRTSGGAYNEQFF
TRBJ1-4,TRBV4-3,TRBD1,NA,TGCGCCAGCAGCAGGGGGGGTTTCACAGGGGGCGGTGCGGCTAATGAAAAACTGTTTTTT,CASSRGGFTGGGAANEKLFF
TRBJ1-5,TRBV19,NA,NA,TGTGCCAGTAGTATAGAGGCCAGGGGTGTTTTCGATCAGCCCCAGCATTTT,CASSIEARGVFDQPQHF
TRBJ2-3,TRBV28,NA,NA,TGTGCCAGCAGTCACTGGGACACTCACGTTAGCACAGATACGCAGTATTTT,CASSHWDTHVSTDTQYF
TRBJ1-1,TRBV7-8,NA,NA,TGTGCCAGCACCCAAAGTGGGGGCCAGGACACTGAAGCTTTCTTT,CASTQSGGQDTEAFF
TRBJ1-5,TRBV7-9,NA,NA,TGTGCCAGCAGCCACACAGGGACCTATAGCAATCAGCCCCAGCATTTT,CASSHTGTYSNQPQHF
TRBJ1-6,TRBV10-2,TRBD1,NA,TGCGCCAGCAGTATGAGGTTTCGGGACAGGGGGCGCGGATACTCACCCCTCCACTTT,CASSMRFRDRGRGYSPLHF
TRBJ1-1,TRBV18,NA,NA,TGTGCCAGCTCACCCCGGGACATCAACACTGAAGCTTTCTTT,CASSPRDINTEAFF
TRBJ1-5,TRBV2,TRBD1,NA,TGTGCCAGCAGCGGACAGGGGGCCGACCAGCCCCAGCATTTT,CASSGQGADQPQHF
TRBJ1-1,TRBV19,NA,NA,TGTGCCACTGGGACATTTTCGGGAACTGAAGCTTTCTTT,CATGTFSGTEAFF
TRBJ1-2,TRBV18,NA,NA,TGTGCCAGCTCACCTTCAGGAGGGCAGAGCGGCTACACCTTC,CASSPSGGQSGYTF
TRBJ1-1,TRBV7-9,NA,NA,TGTGCCAGCAGCTTAGGGCAGGGACTTTTCTTT,CASSLGQGLFF
TRBJ2-2,TRBV9,NA,NA,TGTGCCAGCAGCGTAGGACCCTCCGGGGGGGAGCTGTTTTTT,CASSVGPSGGELFF
TRBJ1-4,TRBV27,NA,NA,TGTGCCAGCAGTCCTTTATCAACTAATGAAAAACTGTTTTTT,CASSPLSTNEKLFF